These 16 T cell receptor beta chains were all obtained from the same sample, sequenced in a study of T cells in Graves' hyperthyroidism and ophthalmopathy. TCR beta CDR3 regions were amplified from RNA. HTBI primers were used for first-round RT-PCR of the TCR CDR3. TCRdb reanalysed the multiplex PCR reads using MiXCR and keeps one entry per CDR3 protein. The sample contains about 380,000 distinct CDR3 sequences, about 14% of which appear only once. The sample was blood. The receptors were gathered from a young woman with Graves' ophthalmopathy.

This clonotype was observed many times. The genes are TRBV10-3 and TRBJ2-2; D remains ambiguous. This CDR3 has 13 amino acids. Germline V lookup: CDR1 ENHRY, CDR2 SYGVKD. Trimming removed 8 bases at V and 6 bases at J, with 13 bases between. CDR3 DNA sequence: TGTGCCATCGGGGAAGGGCAATCCGGGGAGCTGTTTTTT. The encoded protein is CAIGEGQSGELFF.

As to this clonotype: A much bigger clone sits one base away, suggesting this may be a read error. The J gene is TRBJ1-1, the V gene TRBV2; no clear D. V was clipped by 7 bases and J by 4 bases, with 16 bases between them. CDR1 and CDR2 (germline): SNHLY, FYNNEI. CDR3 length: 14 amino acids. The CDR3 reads CASMMGIKSTEAFF. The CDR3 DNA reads TGTGCCAGCATGATGGGGATTAAGAGCACTGAAGCTTTCTTT.

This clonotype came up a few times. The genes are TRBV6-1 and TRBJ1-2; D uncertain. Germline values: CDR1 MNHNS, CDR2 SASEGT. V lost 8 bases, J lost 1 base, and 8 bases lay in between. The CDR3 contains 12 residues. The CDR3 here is CASLGRNYGYTF. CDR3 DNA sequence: TGTGCCAGCCTGGGCCGTAACTATGGCTACACCTTC.

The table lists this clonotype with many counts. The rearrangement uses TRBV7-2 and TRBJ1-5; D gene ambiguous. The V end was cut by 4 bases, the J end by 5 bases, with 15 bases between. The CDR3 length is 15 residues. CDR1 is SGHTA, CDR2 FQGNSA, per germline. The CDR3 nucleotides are TGTGCCAGCAGCTCAGCCCGTTTTGGGGATCAGCCCCAGCATTTT. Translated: CASSSARFGDQPQHF.

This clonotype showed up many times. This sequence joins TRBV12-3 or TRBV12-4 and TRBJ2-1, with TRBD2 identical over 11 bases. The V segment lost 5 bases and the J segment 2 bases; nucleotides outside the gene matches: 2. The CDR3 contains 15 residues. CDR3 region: CASSISGGAYNEQFF. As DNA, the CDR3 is TGTGCCAGCAGTATTAGCGGGGGGGCCTACAATGAGCAGTTCTTC.

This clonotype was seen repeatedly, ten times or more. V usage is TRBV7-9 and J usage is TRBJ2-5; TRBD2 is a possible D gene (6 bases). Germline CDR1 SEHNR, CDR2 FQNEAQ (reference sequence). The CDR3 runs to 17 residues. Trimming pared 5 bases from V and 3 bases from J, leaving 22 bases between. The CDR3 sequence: CASSPSGGVVGKETQYF. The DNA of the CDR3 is TGTGCCAGCAGCCCCTCGGGCGGGGTTGTGGGCAAAGAGACCCAGTACTTC.

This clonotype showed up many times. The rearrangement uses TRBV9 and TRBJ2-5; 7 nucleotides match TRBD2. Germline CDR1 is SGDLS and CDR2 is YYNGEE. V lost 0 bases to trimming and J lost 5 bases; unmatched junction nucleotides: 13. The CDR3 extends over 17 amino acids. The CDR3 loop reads CASSVVGGGTHSETQYF. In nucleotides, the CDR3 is TGTGCCAGCAGCGTAGTGGGCGGGGGAACCCATAGCGAGACCCAGTACTTC.

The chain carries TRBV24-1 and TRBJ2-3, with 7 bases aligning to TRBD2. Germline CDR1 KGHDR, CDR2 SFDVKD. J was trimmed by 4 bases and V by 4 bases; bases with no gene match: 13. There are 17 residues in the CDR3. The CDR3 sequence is CATSDFLQRGGADTQYF. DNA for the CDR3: TGTGCCACCAGTGACTTCCTACAGCGGGGTGGGGCAGATACGCAGTATTTT.

CDR3 amino acids: CASSLEGGSGGFKNIQYF. The CDR3 bases are TGTGCCAGCAGCTTAGAAGGAGGTAGCGGGGGGTTCAAAAACATTCAGTACTTC. J is TRBJ2-4 and V is TRBV7-9, with TRBD2 matching 10 bases. V trimming: 1 base; J trimming: 3 bases; junction bases outside the gene matches: 9. The CDR3 length is 18 residues. Germline V gene sequence: CDR1 SEHNR, CDR2 FQNEAQ (reference sequence).

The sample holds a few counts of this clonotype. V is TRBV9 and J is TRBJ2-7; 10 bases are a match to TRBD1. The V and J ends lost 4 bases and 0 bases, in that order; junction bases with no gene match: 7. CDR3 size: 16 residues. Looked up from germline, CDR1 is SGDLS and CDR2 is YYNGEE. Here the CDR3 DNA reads TGTGCCAGCAGCCCAGCCGGGACAGGGGCCTCCTACGAGCAGTACTTC. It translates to CASSPAGTGASYEQYF.

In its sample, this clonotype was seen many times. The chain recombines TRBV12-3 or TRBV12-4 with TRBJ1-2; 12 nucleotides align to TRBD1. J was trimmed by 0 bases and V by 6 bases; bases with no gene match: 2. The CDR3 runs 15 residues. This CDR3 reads CASRGQGAANYGYTF. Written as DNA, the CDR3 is TGTGCCAGCAGGGGACAGGGGGCTGCTAACTATGGCTACACCTTC.

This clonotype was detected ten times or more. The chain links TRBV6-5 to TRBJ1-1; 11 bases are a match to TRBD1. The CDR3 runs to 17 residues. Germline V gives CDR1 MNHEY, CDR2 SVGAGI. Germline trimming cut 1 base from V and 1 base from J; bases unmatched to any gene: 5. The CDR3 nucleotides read TGTGCCAGCAGTTACTGGGGACAGGGGGTTACGAACACTGAAGCTTTCTTT. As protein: CASSYWGQGVTNTEAFF.

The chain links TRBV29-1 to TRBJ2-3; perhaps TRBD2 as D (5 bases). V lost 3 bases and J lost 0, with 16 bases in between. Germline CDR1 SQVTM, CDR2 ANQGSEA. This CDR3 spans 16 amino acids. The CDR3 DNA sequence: TGCAGCGTTGAGACGGGCCAGTCGGGGAGCACAGATACGCAGTATTTT. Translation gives CSVETGQSGSTDTQYF.

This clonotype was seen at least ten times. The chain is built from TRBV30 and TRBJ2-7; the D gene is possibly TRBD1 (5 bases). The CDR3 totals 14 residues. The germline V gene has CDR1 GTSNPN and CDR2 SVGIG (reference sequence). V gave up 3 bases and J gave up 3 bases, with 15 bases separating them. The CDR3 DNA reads TGTGCCTGGAGAGGGGAACTCAACCTCTACGAGCAGTACTTC. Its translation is CAWRGELNLYEQYF. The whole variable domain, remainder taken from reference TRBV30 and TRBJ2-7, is SQTIHQWPATLVQPVGSPLSLECTVEGTSNPNLYWYRQAAGRGLQLLFYSVGIGQISSEVPQNLSASRPQDRQFILSSKKLLLSDSGFYLCAWRGELNLYEQYFGPGTRLTVT.

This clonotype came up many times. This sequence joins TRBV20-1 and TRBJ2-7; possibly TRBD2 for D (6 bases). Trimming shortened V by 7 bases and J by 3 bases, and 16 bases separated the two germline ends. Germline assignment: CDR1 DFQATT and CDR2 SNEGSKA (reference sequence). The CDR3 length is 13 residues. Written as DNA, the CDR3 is TGCAGTGACCGACGGCGGGGCGTCTACGAGCAGTACTTC. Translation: CSDRRRGVYEQYF.

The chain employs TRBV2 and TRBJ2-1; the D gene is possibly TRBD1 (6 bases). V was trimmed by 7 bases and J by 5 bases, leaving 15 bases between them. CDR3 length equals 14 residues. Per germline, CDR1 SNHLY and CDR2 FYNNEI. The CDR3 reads CASIYRADNNEQFF. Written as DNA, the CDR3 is TGTGCCAGCATTTACAGGGCGGATAACAATGAGCAGTTCTTC.